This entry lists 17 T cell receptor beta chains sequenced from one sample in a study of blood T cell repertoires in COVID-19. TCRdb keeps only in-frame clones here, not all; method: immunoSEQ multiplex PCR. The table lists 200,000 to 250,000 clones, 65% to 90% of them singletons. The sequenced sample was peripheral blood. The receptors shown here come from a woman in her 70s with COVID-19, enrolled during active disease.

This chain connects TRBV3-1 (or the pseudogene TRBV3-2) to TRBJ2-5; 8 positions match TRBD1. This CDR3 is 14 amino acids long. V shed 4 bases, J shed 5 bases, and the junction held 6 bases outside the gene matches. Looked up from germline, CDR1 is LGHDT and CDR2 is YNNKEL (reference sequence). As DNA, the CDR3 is TGTGCCAGCAGCCCCGGACAGGGTGGGGAGACCCAGTACTTC. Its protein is CASSPGQGGETQYF.

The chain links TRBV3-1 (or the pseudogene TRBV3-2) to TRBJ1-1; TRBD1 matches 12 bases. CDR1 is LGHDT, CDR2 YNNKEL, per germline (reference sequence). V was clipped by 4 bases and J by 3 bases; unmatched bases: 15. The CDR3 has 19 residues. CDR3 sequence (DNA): TGTGCCAGCAGCCCTGTTCCGGGACAGGGGGCGTTAATCGACACTGAAGCTTTCTTT. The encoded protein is CASSPVPGQGALIDTEAFF.

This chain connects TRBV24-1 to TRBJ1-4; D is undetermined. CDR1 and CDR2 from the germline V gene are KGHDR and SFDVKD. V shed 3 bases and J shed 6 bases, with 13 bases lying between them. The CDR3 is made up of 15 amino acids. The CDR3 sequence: CATSDSVGPHEKLFF. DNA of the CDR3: TGTGCCACCAGTGATAGTGTTGGGCCCCATGAAAAACTGTTTTTT.

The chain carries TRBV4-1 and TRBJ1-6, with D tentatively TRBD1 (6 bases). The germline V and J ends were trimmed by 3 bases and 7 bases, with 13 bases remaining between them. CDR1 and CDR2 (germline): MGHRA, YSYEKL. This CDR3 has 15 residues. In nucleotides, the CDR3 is TGCGCCAGCAGCCACCCGCGGGGGGCGAATTCACCCCTCCACTTT. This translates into CASSHPRGANSPLHF.

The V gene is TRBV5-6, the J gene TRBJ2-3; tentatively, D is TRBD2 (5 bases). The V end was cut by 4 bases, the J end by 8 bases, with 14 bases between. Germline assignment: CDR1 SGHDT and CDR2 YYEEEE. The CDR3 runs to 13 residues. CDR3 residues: CASSVGYRGTQYF. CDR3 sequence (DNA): TGTGCCAGCAGCGTCGGTTACCGGGGTACGCAGTATTTT. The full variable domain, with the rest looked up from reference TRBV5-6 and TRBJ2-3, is DAGVTQSPTHLIKTRGQQVTLRCSPKSGHDTVSWYQQALGQGPQFIFQYYEEEERQRGNFPDRFSGHQFPNYSSELNVNALLLGDSALYLCASSVGYRGTQYFGPGTRLTVL.

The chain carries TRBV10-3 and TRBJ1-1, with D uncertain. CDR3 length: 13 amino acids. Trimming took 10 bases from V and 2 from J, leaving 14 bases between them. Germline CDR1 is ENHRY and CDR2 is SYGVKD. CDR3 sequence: CATQREQNTEAFF. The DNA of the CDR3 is TGTGCCACTCAAAGGGAGCAAAACACTGAAGCTTTCTTT.

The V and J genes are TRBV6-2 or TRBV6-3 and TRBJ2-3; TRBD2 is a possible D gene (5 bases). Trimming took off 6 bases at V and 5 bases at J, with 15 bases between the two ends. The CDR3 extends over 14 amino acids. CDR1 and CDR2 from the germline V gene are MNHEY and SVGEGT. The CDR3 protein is CASSLIGGLDTQYF. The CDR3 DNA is TGTGCCAGCAGCCTCATCGGAGGACTAGATACGCAGTATTTT.

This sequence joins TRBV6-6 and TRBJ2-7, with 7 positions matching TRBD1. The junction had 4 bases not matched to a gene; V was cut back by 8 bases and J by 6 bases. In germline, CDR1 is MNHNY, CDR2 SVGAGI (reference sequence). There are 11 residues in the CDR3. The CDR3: CASDRAGEQYF. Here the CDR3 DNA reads TGTGCCAGCGACAGGGCCGGCGAGCAGTACTTC.

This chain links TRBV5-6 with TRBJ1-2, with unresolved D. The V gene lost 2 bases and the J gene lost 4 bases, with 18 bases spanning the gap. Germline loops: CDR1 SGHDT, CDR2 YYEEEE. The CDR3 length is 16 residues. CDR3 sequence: CASSLPEALQSYGYTF. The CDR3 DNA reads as TGTGCCAGCAGCTTACCGGAGGCCCTTCAATCCTATGGCTACACCTTC.

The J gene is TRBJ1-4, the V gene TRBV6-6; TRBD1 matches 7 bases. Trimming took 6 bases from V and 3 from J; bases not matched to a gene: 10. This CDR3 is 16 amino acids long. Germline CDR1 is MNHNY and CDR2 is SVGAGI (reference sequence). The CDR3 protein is CASRKAGTAANEKLFF. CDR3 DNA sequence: TGTGCCAGCAGAAAAGCAGGGACAGCCGCTAATGAAAAACTGTTTTTT.

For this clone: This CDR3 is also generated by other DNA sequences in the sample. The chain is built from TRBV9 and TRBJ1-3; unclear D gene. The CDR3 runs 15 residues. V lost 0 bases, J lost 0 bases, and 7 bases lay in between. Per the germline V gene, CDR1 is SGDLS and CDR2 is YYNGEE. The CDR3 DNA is TGTGCCAGCAGCGTAGGTACAGCCTCTGGAAACACCATATATTTT. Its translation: CASSVGTASGNTIYF.

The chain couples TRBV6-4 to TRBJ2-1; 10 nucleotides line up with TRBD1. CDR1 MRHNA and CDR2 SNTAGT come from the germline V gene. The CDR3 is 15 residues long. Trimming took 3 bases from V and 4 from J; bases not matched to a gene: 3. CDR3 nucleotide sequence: TGTGCCAGCAGTGAGGAGGGACAGGGGTACAATGAGCAGTTCTTC. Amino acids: CASSEEGQGYNEQFF.

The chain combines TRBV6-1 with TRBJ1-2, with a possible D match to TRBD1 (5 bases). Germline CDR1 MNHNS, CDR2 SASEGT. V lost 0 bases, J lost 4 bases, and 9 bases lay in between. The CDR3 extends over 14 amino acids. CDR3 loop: CASSEAQGIYGYTF. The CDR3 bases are TGTGCCAGCAGTGAAGCGCAGGGCATCTATGGCTACACCTTC.

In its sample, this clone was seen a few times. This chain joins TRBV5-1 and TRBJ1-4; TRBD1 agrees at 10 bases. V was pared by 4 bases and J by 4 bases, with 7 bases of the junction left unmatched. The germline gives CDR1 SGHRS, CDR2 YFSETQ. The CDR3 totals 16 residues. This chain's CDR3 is CASSPGQGVINEKLFF. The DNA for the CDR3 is TGCGCCAGCAGCCCCGGACAGGGGGTGATTAATGAAAAACTGTTTTTT.

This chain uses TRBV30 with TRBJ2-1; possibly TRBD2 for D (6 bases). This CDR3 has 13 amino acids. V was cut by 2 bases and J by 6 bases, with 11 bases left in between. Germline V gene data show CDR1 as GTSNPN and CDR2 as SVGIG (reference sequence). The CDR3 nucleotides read TGTGCCTGGAGTTGGCGTAGCGGCAATGAGCAGTTCTTC. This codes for CAWSWRSGNEQFF. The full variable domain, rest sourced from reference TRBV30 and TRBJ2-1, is SQTIHQWPATLVQPVGSPLSLECTVEGTSNPNLYWYRQAAGRGLQLLFYSVGIGQISSEVPQNLSASRPQDRQFILSSKKLLLSDSGFYLCAWSWRSGNEQFFGPGTRLTVL.

CDR3 protein: CASSLNSGTPNYEQYF. The DNA for the CDR3 is TGTGCCAGCAGTCTTAATTCCGGGACACCAAACTACGAGCAGTACTTC. V gene TRBV7-2 combines with J gene TRBJ2-7; TRBD1 is a possible D gene (6 bases). The CDR3 consists of 16 residues. Trimming pared 6 bases from V and 3 bases from J, leaving 21 bases between. The germline gives CDR1 SGHTA, CDR2 FQGNSA.

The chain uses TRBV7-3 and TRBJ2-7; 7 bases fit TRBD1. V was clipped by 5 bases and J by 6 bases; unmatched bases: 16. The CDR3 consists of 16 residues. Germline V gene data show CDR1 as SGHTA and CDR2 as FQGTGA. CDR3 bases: TGTGCCAGCAGCCTGTATCGGGGTCGGACAGGCGGCGAGCAGTACTTC. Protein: CASSLYRGRTGGEQYF. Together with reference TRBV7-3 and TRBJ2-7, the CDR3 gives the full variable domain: GAGVSQTPSNKVTEKGKYVELRCDPISGHTALYWYRQSLGQGPEFLIYFQGTGAADDSGLPNDRFFAVRPEGSVSTLKIQRTERGDSAVYLCASSLYRGRTGGEQYFGPGTRLTVT.